The 32 T cell receptor beta chains below were found in one sample sequenced in a study of blood T cell repertoires in COVID-19. Some clones are missing from TCRdb's copy, which holds only in-frame ones; the method was immunoSEQ multiplex PCR. The sample yields a few hundred thousand clones, roughly 88% seen once. The material sequenced was peripheral blood. These receptors were taken from a human donor with COVID-19, enrolled during active disease. The donor label of this sample is uncertain.

The chain couples TRBV9 to TRBJ2-2; maybe TRBD2 (6 bases). The ends were cut back, 2 bases at V and 5 bases at J, with 10 bases in the middle. The CDR3 is 14 amino acids. Looked up from germline, CDR1 is SGDLS and CDR2 is YYNGEE. DNA of the CDR3: TGTGCCAGCAGCGTGGCGGGGCCGACCGGGGAGCTGTTTTTT. It yields the protein CASSVAGPTGELFF.

This clone was detected only once. The chain couples TRBV19 to TRBJ2-1; 7 bases are shared with TRBD2. Germline V gene sequence: CDR1 LNHDA, CDR2 SQIVND (reference sequence). With V trimmed by 4 bases and J by 7 bases, 7 bases remained unmatched. The CDR3 covers 14 residues. The CDR3 reads CASSRASGGNEQFF. CDR3 coding DNA: TGTGCCAGTAGTAGGGCTAGCGGAGGGAATGAGCAGTTCTTC.

This rearrangement joins TRBV5-1 to TRBJ1-1; 9 bases are a match to TRBD1. Germline CDR1 and CDR2: SGHRS and YFSETQ. J was trimmed by 2 bases and V by 4 bases; bases with no gene match: 9. The CDR3 runs to 16 residues. CDR3 sequence: CASSLTGGPRNTEAFF. In nucleotides, the CDR3 is TGCGCCAGCAGCCTAACAGGGGGCCCAAGAAACACTGAAGCTTTCTTT.

V usage is TRBV4-1 and J usage is TRBJ1-5; possible D gene TRBD1, 5 bases. Germline lookup yields CDR1 MGHRA and CDR2 YSYEKL. CDR3 size: 15 residues. V was cut by 3 bases and J by 2 bases, with 11 bases left in between. CDR3 sequence (DNA): TGCGCCAGCAGCCAGGGGGGTCAGGGCAATCAGCCCCAGCATTTT. It translates to CASSQGGQGNQPQHF.

V gene TRBV5-1 combines with J gene TRBJ2-5, with a weak D call TRBD2 (5 bases). The CDR3 length is 12 residues. The germline V gene encodes CDR1 SGHRS and CDR2 YFSETQ. V gave up 5 bases and J gave up 5 bases, with 10 bases separating them. CDR3 residues: CASSREMETQYF. DNA for the CDR3: TGCGCCAGCAGTAGGGAGATGGAGACCCAGTACTTC.

This chain uses TRBV7-2 with TRBJ2-5; 11 bases align to TRBD2. The germline V gene has CDR1 SGHTA and CDR2 FQGNSA. CDR3 length: 14 residues. The V and J ends lost 5 bases and 3 bases, in that order; junction bases with no gene match: 2. CDR3 amino acids: CASSKGLAEETQYF. CDR3 in DNA: TGTGCCAGCAGCAAGGGACTAGCGGAAGAGACCCAGTACTTC.

This clone was seen a single time. V gene TRBV11-2 combines with J gene TRBJ1-4; possible D gene TRBD1, 5 bases. CDR1 and CDR2 (germline): SGHAT, FQNNGV. Trimming took off 5 bases at V and 8 bases at J, with 24 bases between the two ends. The CDR3 loop spans 17 amino acids. The DNA of the CDR3 is TGTGCCAGCAGCCCACATGAGGCAGGGTTAAAGAGGGAAAAACTGTTTTTT. Translating gives CASSPHEAGLKREKLFF.

This chain uses TRBV19 with TRBJ2-1; 10 nucleotides agree with TRBD2. Germline CDR1 reads LNHDA; CDR2 reads SQIVND (reference sequence). The CDR3 covers 15 residues. The ends lost 8 bases at V and 10 bases at J; junction bases unmatched: 14. CDR3 protein: CASGGQREGPGEQFF. CDR3 coding DNA: TGTGCCAGTGGGGGCCAGCGGGAGGGCCCGGGAGAGCAGTTCTTC.

As concerns this clone: At one of its ends the junction is not consistent with the germline gene, which may arise from a read error. The chain is built from TRBV11-2 and TRBJ2-1, with 8 bases identical to TRBD2. The germline V gene encodes CDR1 SGHAT and CDR2 FQNNGV. The CDR3 loop spans 14 amino acids. CDR3 sequence (DNA): TGTGCCAGCAGCTTAGAAGGAGCGGGAGATGACCAGTTCTTC. Its translation: CASSLEGAGDDQFF.

The CDR3 DNA follows: TGTGCCAGCAGCTTAGGACTAGCGGTACAAGATACGCAGTATTTT. Translated, it gives CASSLGLAVQDTQYF. This sequence joins TRBV7-8 and TRBJ2-3; TRBD2 matches at 9 bases. V trimming: 1 base; J trimming: 5 bases; junction bases outside the gene matches: 4. The germline CDR1 and CDR2 sequences are SGHVS and FQNEAQ. The CDR3 extends over 15 amino acids.

The chain uses TRBV2 and TRBJ2-5, with a tentative D call TRBD2 (5 bases). Germline loops: CDR1 SNHLY, CDR2 FYNNEI. The CDR3 extends over 13 amino acids. The V and J ends lost 7 bases and 4 bases respectively, with 13 bases between them. CDR3 DNA: TGTGCCAGCACCGAGGGTGGAGGAGAGACCCAGTACTTC. The encoded protein is CASTEGGGETQYF.

The chain recombines TRBV5-1 with TRBJ1-2; D is unclear. Trimming cost V 0 bases and J 4 bases, with 10 bases left between them. The CDR3 loop spans 14 amino acids. Germline-derived CDR1 and CDR2 are SGHRS and YFSETQ. In DNA form, the CDR3 reads TGCGCCAGCAGCTTGGAACTTAATTCCTATGGCTACACCTTC. Protein sequence: CASSLELNSYGYTF.

The chain combines TRBV28 with TRBJ1-6; D is ambiguous. Trimming took 3 bases from V and 10 from J, leaving 19 bases between them. CDR3 length equals 16 residues. Germline lookup yields CDR1 MDHEN and CDR2 SYDVKM. In nucleotides, the CDR3 is TGTGCCAGCAGTTTTCTAGACCCTGGAGGCGGGTCACCCCTCCACTTT. Its protein is CASSFLDPGGGSPLHF. Full variable domain (outside the CDR3, taken from reference TRBV28 and TRBJ1-6): DVKVTQSSRYLVKRTGEKVFLECVQDMDHENMFWYRQDPGLGLRLIYFSYDVKMKEKGDIPEGYSVSREKKERFSLILESASTNQTSMYLCASSFLDPGGGSPLHFGNGTRLTVT.

This sequence joins TRBV2 and TRBJ1-1; D is perhaps TRBD1 (5 bases). Trimming took off 7 bases at V and 0 bases at J, with 12 bases between the two ends. The CDR3 totals 14 residues. Germline loops: CDR1 SNHLY, CDR2 FYNNEI. As DNA, the CDR3 is TGTGCCAGCATTTTAGACAGTCTGAACACTGAAGCTTTCTTT. Protein: CASILDSLNTEAFF.

The CDR3 nucleotides read TGTGCCAGTAGTCCTCGGACAGGGCGGGTTGAAAAACTGTTTTTT. Its protein is CASSPRTGRVEKLFF. The chain combines TRBV19 with TRBJ1-4; 8 positions match TRBD1. There are 15 residues in the CDR3. J gave up 7 bases and V 5 bases, and 9 bases lay outside the gene matches. Germline V gives CDR1 LNHDA, CDR2 SQIVND (reference sequence).

This chain uses TRBV2 with TRBJ1-4; 8 bases agree with TRBD1. After removal of 1 base from V and 7 bases from J, the junction contained 2 bases not matched to a gene. The CDR3 totals 14 residues. Per the germline V gene, CDR1 is SNHLY and CDR2 is FYNNEI. The CDR3 reads CASSEGQGIEKLFF. In DNA form, the CDR3 reads TGTGCCAGCAGTGAAGGACAGGGGATTGAAAAACTGTTTTTT.

This chain links TRBV7-9 with TRBJ2-7, with D perhaps TRBD2 (5 bases). This CDR3 comprises 15 residues. The germline gives CDR1 SEHNR, CDR2 FQNEAQ (reference sequence). V shed 0 bases and J shed 0 bases, with 9 bases lying between them. As DNA, the CDR3 is TGTGCCAGCAGCTTAGCGCTCGGGAACTCCTACGAGCAGTACTTC. Translated, it gives CASSLALGNSYEQYF.

V usage is TRBV19 and J usage is TRBJ2-1; 12 positions match TRBD2. There are 16 residues in the CDR3. The junction had 5 bases not matched to a gene; V was cut back by 5 bases and J by 3 bases. Germline-derived CDR1 and CDR2 are LNHDA and SQIVND (reference sequence). The CDR3 region is CASSPQTSGGYNEQFF. The CDR3 region has the DNA TGTGCCAGTAGTCCCCAGACTAGCGGGGGCTACAATGAGCAGTTCTTC.

The rearrangement uses TRBV2 and TRBJ1-2; 7 positions match TRBD1. Germline V gene sequence: CDR1 SNHLY, CDR2 FYNNEI. Losses at the gene ends were 6 bases for V and 2 bases for J; bases not matched to a gene: 3. The CDR3 totals 13 residues. CDR3 nucleotides: TGTGCCAGCAGGGAACAGGGGAACTATGGCTACACCTTC. Its protein is CASREQGNYGYTF.

The chain uses TRBV3-1 (or the pseudogene TRBV3-2) and TRBJ1-1; D not resolved. CDR3 length equals 13 residues. V shed 4 bases and J shed 1 base, with 7 bases lying between them. Germline V gene lookup returns CDR1 LGHDT and CDR2 YNNKEL (reference sequence). CDR3 in DNA: TGTGCCAGCAGCCCCTCCGGGAACACTGAAGCTTTCTTT. Its translation: CASSPSGNTEAFF.

This chain connects TRBV5-1 to TRBJ2-7, with D maybe TRBD1 (5 bases). This CDR3 contains 16 residues. The germline V gene encodes CDR1 SGHRS and CDR2 YFSETQ. V lost 4 bases to trimming and J lost 5 bases, with 22 bases between them. This CDR3 reads CASSPGWGRVGDEQYF. The CDR3 DNA follows: TGCGCCAGCAGCCCGGGTTGGGGCAGGGTTGGGGACGAGCAGTACTTC. The complete variable domain, with remaining parts taken from reference TRBV5-1 and TRBJ2-7, reads KAGVTQTPRYLIKTRGQQVTLSCSPISGHRSVSWYQQTPGQGLQFLFEYFSETQRNKGNFPGRFSGRQFSNSRSEMNVSTLELGDSALYLCASSPGWGRVGDEQYFGPGTRLTVT.

This chain connects TRBV18 to TRBJ1-5, with 8 nucleotides matching TRBD1. V shed 3 bases and J 4 bases; nucleotides not matched to a gene: 8. Germline CDR1 and CDR2: KGHSH and LQKENI. CDR3 length equals 16 residues. This chain's CDR3 is CASSPGQGGSNQPQHF. Here the CDR3 DNA reads TGTGCCAGCTCACCCGGACAGGGTGGGTCTAATCAGCCCCAGCATTTT. Full variable domain (remainder filled in from reference TRBV18 and TRBJ1-5): NAGVMQNPRHLVRRRGQEARLRCSPMKGHSHVYWYRQLPEEGLKFMVYLQKENIIDESGMPKERFSAEFPKEGPSILRIQQVVRGDSAAYFCASSPGQGGSNQPQHFGDGTRLSIL.

The rearrangement joins TRBV28 to TRBJ1-1, with D possibly being TRBD1 (5 bases). Germline CDR1 is MDHEN and CDR2 is SYDVKM. The CDR3 has 14 residues. Trimming took off 2 bases at V and 6 bases at J, with 13 bases between the two ends. CDR3 in amino acids: CASSLRQGIPEAFF. As DNA, the CDR3 is TGTGCCAGCAGTTTAAGGCAGGGTATTCCTGAAGCTTTCTTT. The full variable domain, with the rest looked up from reference TRBV28 and TRBJ1-1, is DVKVTQSSRYLVKRTGEKVFLECVQDMDHENMFWYRQDPGLGLRLIYFSYDVKMKEKGDIPEGYSVSREKKERFSLILESASTNQTSMYLCASSLRQGIPEAFFGQGTRLTVV.

A single count supports this clone. V and J are TRBV6-5 and TRBJ2-6, with D uncertain. V lost 0 bases, J lost 0 bases, and 6 bases lay in between. From germline, CDR1 is MNHEY and CDR2 SVGAGI. CDR3 length equals 16 residues. The CDR3 protein is CASSYSESSGANVLTF. CDR3 bases: TGTGCCAGCAGTTACTCGGAGAGCTCTGGGGCCAACGTCCTGACTTTC.

The J gene is TRBJ1-2, the V gene TRBV6-5; perhaps TRBD1 as D (5 bases). The V and J ends lost 4 bases and 8 bases respectively, with 20 bases between them. Germline assignment: CDR1 MNHEY and CDR2 SVGAGI. This CDR3 contains 15 residues. In DNA form, the CDR3 reads TGTGCCAGCAGTTCCTCCGACAGCTCCAAGGGGGGCTACACCTTC. This translates into CASSSSDSSKGGYTF.

The rearrangement joins TRBV3-1 (or the pseudogene TRBV3-2) to TRBJ1-3; TRBD1 matches at 7 bases. The V segment lost 4 bases and the J segment 8 bases; nucleotides outside the gene matches: 11. Germline V gene data show CDR1 as LGHDT and CDR2 as YNNKEL (reference sequence). The CDR3 runs to 15 residues. Here the CDR3 reads CASSPRTGQGDTIYF. CDR3 coding DNA: TGTGCCAGCAGCCCCCGGACAGGACAAGGTGACACCATATATTTT.

V usage is TRBV4-3 and J usage is TRBJ1-2, with D perhaps TRBD1 (5 bases). The length of the CDR3 is 13 residues. Germline CDR1 LGHNA, CDR2 YSLEER. The V and J ends lost 0 bases and 4 bases respectively, with 6 bases between them. CDR3 in DNA: TGCGCCAGCAGCCAAGACAGGGTCTATGGCTACACCTTC. Translated, it gives CASSQDRVYGYTF.

The rearrangement joins TRBV27 to TRBJ2-7; 12 nucleotides line up with TRBD1. V lost 4 bases and J lost 6; bases outside the gene matches: 7. Germline assignment: CDR1 MNHEY and CDR2 SMNVEV (reference sequence). This CDR3 has 15 residues. The CDR3 here is CASSSWDRGPLEQYF. As DNA, the CDR3 is TGTGCCAGCAGTTCATGGGACAGGGGGCCACTCGAGCAGTACTTC.

This chain joins TRBV6-6 and TRBJ2-7, with D possibly matching TRBD2 (7 bases). Looked up from germline, CDR1 is MNHNY and CDR2 is SVGAGI (reference sequence). This CDR3 is 12 amino acids long. Deletions cut 9 bases from V and 8 bases from J, with 17 bases between. The CDR3 loop is CASEGGINKQYF. The CDR3 DNA reads as TGTGCCAGTGAGGGGGGGATCAACAAGCAGTACTTC.

This clone was counted between two and nine times. J is TRBJ1-5 and V is TRBV28; weak D call: TRBD1 (6 bases). The CDR3 sequence is 16 residues long. Germline CDR1 reads MDHEN; CDR2 reads SYDVKM. V was clipped by 6 bases and J by 0 bases, with 15 bases between them. The CDR3 DNA follows: TGTGCCAGCAGCCGTCCCTCAGGGGATAGCAATCAGCCCCAGCATTTT. This codes for CASSRPSGDSNQPQHF.

The chain has TRBV5-1 and TRBJ2-7; TRBD2 agrees at 12 bases. CDR1 and CDR2 (germline): SGHRS, YFSETQ. The CDR3 contains 15 residues. Unmatched junction bases numbered 5, after V lost 4 bases and J lost 3 bases. CDR3 sequence: CASSTQTSGSYEQYF. In DNA form, the CDR3 reads TGCGCCAGCAGCACCCAGACTAGCGGGAGCTACGAGCAGTACTTC. Full variable domain (outside the CDR3, taken from reference TRBV5-1 and TRBJ2-7): KAGVTQTPRYLIKTRGQQVTLSCSPISGHRSVSWYQQTPGQGLQFLFEYFSETQRNKGNFPGRFSGRQFSNSRSEMNVSTLELGDSALYLCASSTQTSGSYEQYFGPGTRLTVT.

This sequence joins TRBV5-1 and TRBJ1-1, with D maybe TRBD1 (5 bases). In germline, CDR1 is SGHRS, CDR2 YFSETQ. V was clipped by 4 bases and J by 2 bases, with 12 bases between them. This CDR3 is built from 14 residues. The CDR3 spells CASSPLTENTEAFF. The CDR3 DNA reads as TGCGCCAGCAGCCCACTGACAGAAAACACTGAAGCTTTCTTT. The variable domain in full, completed from reference TRBV5-1 and TRBJ1-1, reads KAGVTQTPRYLIKTRGQQVTLSCSPISGHRSVSWYQQTPGQGLQFLFEYFSETQRNKGNFPGRFSGRQFSNSRSEMNVSTLELGDSALYLCASSPLTENTEAFFGQGTRLTVV.